The clone carrying this T cell receptor (beta chain) has a count of ten or more. Its antigen is still unknown. The sample belongs to a study of CD8+CD57+ T cells in acquired aplastic anemia. Study overall: On average, sorted CD4+ and CD8+ cells gave around 3 ug of DNA. Study-wide points: Levels of CD8+ Simpson's diversity were not significantly distinct in patients versus controls. It was found that under 30 CD8+ CDR3 sequences were shared between patients and controls.

Profiles of TCR beta VDJ and CDR3 were generated from a genomic DNA template. TCRdb fed the reads into MiXCR, producing one record per CDR3 protein. The table has approximately 470,000 distinct CDR3 sequences, roughly 34% seen once. The CDR3 is 13 residues long. Per germline, CDR1 SGHRS and CDR2 YFSETQ. V shed 1 base and J shed 2 bases, with 7 bases lying between them. The sequenced patients had an expansion of CD8+CD57+ cells seen by flow cytometry. Severe acquired aplastic anemia affected all patients. V gene TRBV5-1 combines with J gene TRBJ2-7, with D unresolved. Specimen: sorted CD4+, CD8+, or CD8+CD57+ T cells (not recorded which) from PBMCs. The sequence derives from a human donor with aplastic anemia. The CDR3 sequence is CASSLPNTYEQYF. CDR3 sequence (DNA): TGCGCCAGCAGCTTGCCAAATACCTACGAGCAGTACTTC.